The 32 T cell receptor beta chains given below trace back to one sample, sequenced in a study of CD8+ T cells in alopecia areata. Documented treatment: oral pan-JAK inhibitor, 5-10 mg twice daily. The authors extracted RNA and reverse transcribed it into cDNA as the sequencing template. Some clones are missing from TCRdb's copy, which holds only in-frame ones; the method was immunoSEQ multiplex PCR. In the table there are about 210,000 clones, about 40% of which are singletons. The specimen was CD4+ T cells sorted from blood, collected around week 37, from a patient treated with tofacitinib. These receptors came from a human donor with alopecia areata.

This clone was seen only a few times. J is TRBJ1-1 and V is TRBV2, with 8 bases aligning to TRBD1. V was pared by 6 bases and J by 3 bases, with 24 bases of the junction left unmatched. Germline V gives CDR1 SNHLY, CDR2 FYNNEI. The CDR3 extends over 20 amino acids. CDR3: CASRQSPPRLDREKDTEAFF. The CDR3 region has the DNA TGTGCCAGCAGACAATCACCGCCCCGCTTGGACAGGGAGAAAGACACTGAAGCTTTCTTT.

There are a few counts of this clone. V is TRBV4-1 and J is TRBJ2-1, with D possibly matching TRBD1 (5 bases). The germline CDR1 and CDR2 sequences are MGHRA and YSYEKL. With 0 bases removed from V and 6 bases from J, the gap between germline ends came to 9 bases. This CDR3 is 14 amino acids long. The CDR3 DNA reads TGCGCCAGCAGCCAAGATGCCAGGGCCAATGAGCAGTTCTTC. This sequence encodes CASSQDARANEQFF.

This rearrangement joins TRBV30 to TRBJ2-1, with unresolved D. The germline V and J ends were trimmed by 2 bases and 7 bases, with 9 bases remaining between them. The germline gives CDR1 GTSNPN, CDR2 SVGIG (reference sequence). This CDR3 has 12 residues. CDR3 region: CAWSLLANEQFF. CDR3 coding DNA: TGTGCCTGGAGTCTCCTCGCTAATGAGCAGTTCTTC. The full variable domain, completed using reference TRBV30 and TRBJ2-1, is SQTIHQWPATLVQPVGSPLSLECTVEGTSNPNLYWYRQAAGRGLQLLFYSVGIGQISSEVPQNLSASRPQDRQFILSSKKLLLSDSGFYLCAWSLLANEQFFGPGTRLTVL.

The rearrangement uses TRBV7-2 and TRBJ1-4, with TRBD1 as a possible D gene (5 bases). The ends were cut back, 6 bases at V and 0 bases at J, with 8 bases in the middle. The CDR3 has 14 residues. Germline loops: CDR1 SGHTA, CDR2 FQGNSA. CDR3 sequence: CASRRQSTNEKLFF. The CDR3 nucleotides are TGTGCCAGCAGAAGACAGTCAACTAATGAAAAACTGTTTTTT.

V gene TRBV5-4 combines with J gene TRBJ1-5; D is unclear. The CDR3 loop spans 12 amino acids. V dropped 1 base and J dropped 6 bases, with 5 bases sitting between them. Germline V lookup: CDR1 SGHNT, CDR2 YYREEE (reference sequence). The CDR3 bases are TGTGCCAGCAGCTTGCTTGGTCAGCCCCAGCATTTT. Its protein product is CASSLLGQPQHF.

The CDR3 sequence: CASSLVGTGGSGANVLTF. The CDR3 DNA sequence: TGCGCCAGCAGCTTGGTGGGGACAGGGGGTTCTGGGGCCAACGTCCTGACTTTC. The chain carries TRBV5-1 and TRBJ2-6, with 11 bases aligning to TRBD1. Germline V lookup: CDR1 SGHRS, CDR2 YFSETQ. V lost 0 bases and J lost 1; bases outside the gene matches: 3. This CDR3 comprises 18 residues.

This clone came up a few times. V is TRBV29-1 and J is TRBJ2-7; D is ambiguous. This CDR3 is built from 13 residues. The V gene lost 5 bases and the J gene lost 0 bases, with 11 bases spanning the gap. Germline CDR1 is SQVTM and CDR2 is ANQGSEA. The CDR3 sequence: CSVSLTASYEQYF. CDR3 DNA sequence: TGCAGCGTTTCCTTAACAGCCTCCTACGAGCAGTACTTC.

In this sample, this clone turned up a few times. The chain is built from TRBV30 and TRBJ1-1, with D possibly TRBD1 on 5 matching bases. This CDR3 contains 12 residues. CDR1 GTSNPN and CDR2 SVGIG come from the germline V gene (reference sequence). V lost 4 bases to trimming and J lost 4 bases, with 10 bases between them. CDR3 amino acids: CAWIKGFTEAFF. The DNA for the CDR3 is TGTGCCTGGATCAAGGGGTTCACTGAAGCTTTCTTT. The full variable domain, completed using reference TRBV30 and TRBJ1-1, is SQTIHQWPATLVQPVGSPLSLECTVEGTSNPNLYWYRQAAGRGLQLLFYSVGIGQISSEVPQNLSASRPQDRQFILSSKKLLLSDSGFYLCAWIKGFTEAFFGQGTRLTVV.

Notes on this clone: Other DNA sequences in this sample translate to the same CDR3. The V and J genes are TRBV29-1 and TRBJ1-1; D not certain. This CDR3 region has 13 residues. The V end lost 2 bases, the J end lost 0 bases, and 7 bases lay between the germline ends. The germline V gene has CDR1 SQVTM and CDR2 ANQGSEA. The CDR3 bases are TGCAGCGTTGAAAAGGGTTTGAACACTGAAGCTTTCTTT. This translates into CSVEKGLNTEAFF.

The chain combines TRBV14 with TRBJ2-1, with 8 nucleotides matching TRBD2. The CDR3 consists of 16 residues. Germline V gene sequence: CDR1 SGHDN, CDR2 FVKESK. V was pared by 4 bases and J by 5 bases, with 10 bases of the junction left unmatched. CDR3 amino acids: CASSPQGGLAHNEQFF. The CDR3, as DNA: TGTGCCAGCAGCCCTCAAGGAGGACTAGCCCACAATGAGCAGTTCTTC.

This chain links TRBV29-1 with TRBJ2-7; D is undetermined. V was shortened by 4 bases and J by 4 bases, with 14 bases between the two germline ends. Germline V gene data show CDR1 as SQVTM and CDR2 as ANQGSEA. The CDR3 spans 13 residues. The CDR3 sequence: CSVGSVGGYEQYF. DNA of the CDR3: TGCAGCGTTGGCTCCGTAGGCGGTTACGAGCAGTACTTC.

This clone was observed a single time. This specimen includes other DNA sequences encoding the same CDR3. V gene TRBV7-2 combines with J gene TRBJ2-7; either TRBD1 or TRBD2 may supply D (6 bases each). Germline V gives CDR1 SGHTA, CDR2 FQGNSA. The V end was cut by 5 bases, the J end by 6 bases, with 11 bases between. The CDR3 consists of 12 residues. CDR3 amino acids: CASSPQGGEQYF. Here the CDR3 DNA reads TGTGCCAGCAGCCCACAGGGAGGCGAGCAGTACTTC.

V is TRBV7-9 and J is TRBJ2-7; 9 nucleotides line up with TRBD1. The V gene's germline CDR1 is SEHNR and CDR2 FQNEAQ (reference sequence). V lost 4 bases and J lost 4; bases outside the gene matches: 8. This CDR3 has 15 amino acids. DNA for the CDR3: TGTGCCAGCAGCTCGGACAGGGGTTCGTTGTACGAGCAGTACTTC. It encodes CASSSDRGSLYEQYF.

The V call is TRBV7-9, the J call TRBJ1-3; a possible D gene is TRBD1 (5 bases). Trimming took off 5 bases at V and 0 bases at J, with 20 bases between the two ends. Germline CDR1 SEHNR, CDR2 FQNEAQ (reference sequence). The CDR3 has 18 amino acids. In nucleotides, the CDR3 is TGTGCCAGCAGCCCAGGGAGGGGCCGCTCGAGCTCTGGAAACACCATATATTTT. Translation gives CASSPGRGRSSSGNTIYF.

This clone was seen once. The V gene is TRBV5-1, the J gene TRBJ2-7; 13 bases match TRBD2. This CDR3 is built from 15 residues. CDR1 is SGHRS, CDR2 YFSETQ, per germline. The ends lost 4 bases at V and 9 bases at J; junction bases unmatched: 10. Here the CDR3 reads CASSQGLAGDEGQYF. The CDR3 DNA reads as TGCGCCAGCAGCCAAGGACTAGCGGGAGACGAGGGGCAGTACTTC.

V gene TRBV28 combines with J gene TRBJ2-1; perhaps TRBD2 as D (6 bases). There are 16 residues in the CDR3. V gave up 8 bases and J gave up 0 bases, with 17 bases separating them. CDR1 is MDHEN and CDR2 is SYDVKM in the germline V gene. The CDR3 protein is CASCALLASSYNEQFF. The CDR3, as DNA: TGTGCCAGCTGTGCCCTTCTAGCGAGCTCCTACAATGAGCAGTTCTTC.

The chain carries TRBV29-1 and TRBJ2-1, with D tentatively TRBD1 (6 bases). The V gene lost 5 bases and the J gene lost 0 bases, with 17 bases spanning the gap. The CDR3 has 16 amino acids. In germline, CDR1 is SQVTM, CDR2 ANQGSEA. The CDR3 bases are TGCAGCGTTCCTATCGACAGGTTGAGCTCCTACAATGAGCAGTTCTTC. This codes for CSVPIDRLSSYNEQFF.

The CDR3 nucleotides read TGTGCCATCAGTGTACTAGGGACTGGCACAGATACGCAGTATTTT. Translated: CAISVLGTGTDTQYF. The V call is TRBV10-3, the J call TRBJ2-3; D is possibly TRBD2 (6 bases). This CDR3 contains 15 residues. Germline-derived CDR1 and CDR2 are ENHRY and SYGVKD. V was pared by 4 bases and J by 1 base, with 12 bases between.

V gene TRBV6-6 combines with J gene TRBJ2-1; 9 positions match TRBD2. Germline V gives CDR1 MNHNY, CDR2 SVGAGI (reference sequence). This CDR3 spans 15 amino acids. V was pared by 2 bases and J by 9 bases, with 8 bases of the junction left unmatched. Here the CDR3 DNA reads TGTGCCAGCAGTTACGTTCTAGCGGGAAATCTTGAGCAGTTCTTC. It encodes CASSYVLAGNLEQFF.

This clone was recorded a few times. V is TRBV7-2 and J is TRBJ2-1; 7 nucleotides match TRBD2. The CDR3 length is 15 residues. V gave up 3 bases and J gave up 4 bases; unmatched junction bases: 6. Looked up from germline, CDR1 is SGHTA and CDR2 is FQGNSA. CDR3 in amino acids: CASSFSGPIYNEQFF. Written as DNA, the CDR3 is TGTGCCAGCAGCTTTAGCGGGCCCATTTACAATGAGCAGTTCTTC.

Comments on this clone: Other DNA sequences in this specimen translate into the identical CDR3. The CDR3 DNA is TGTGCCAGCAGTTTGGATAGCAATCAGCCCCAGCATTTT. Amino acid sequence: CASSLDSNQPQHF. The rearrangement uses TRBV6-5 and TRBJ1-5, with D unresolved. There are 13 residues in the CDR3. Trimming pared 4 bases from V and 0 bases from J, leaving 4 bases between. Germline V CDR1 and CDR2: MNHEY, SVGAGI.

The gene calls are TRBV10-3 and TRBJ2-3; 7 nucleotides align to TRBD2. The length of the CDR3 is 13 residues. The germline V gene encodes CDR1 ENHRY and CDR2 SYGVKD. V shed 8 bases and J 1 base; nucleotides not matched to a gene: 3. The CDR3 DNA follows: TGTGCCATCGCGGGAGACGGCACAGATACGCAGTATTTT. This translates into CAIAGDGTDTQYF.

This sequence joins TRBV29-1 and TRBJ2-2; D is uncertain. CDR3 length: 13 residues. V was pared by 5 bases and J by 7 bases, with 14 bases between. Germline CDR1 is SQVTM and CDR2 is ANQGSEA. The CDR3: CSVFTVPGGELFF. CDR3 nucleotides: TGCAGCGTTTTTACGGTCCCGGGCGGGGAGCTGTTTTTT.

This clone was counted between two and nine times. The chain links TRBV6-5 to TRBJ1-2; D is unclear. This CDR3 contains 12 residues. Germline V gives CDR1 MNHEY, CDR2 SVGAGI. V was cut by 4 bases and J by 6 bases, with 9 bases left in between. The CDR3 DNA reads as TGTGCCAGCAGTTGGGGTGGAGATGGCTACACCTTC. Its protein product is CASSWGGDGYTF.

This clone was seen more than once but under ten times. V and J are TRBV29-1 and TRBJ1-2; a possible D gene is TRBD1 (6 bases). The CDR3 contains 14 residues. Germline V gene sequence: CDR1 SQVTM, CDR2 ANQGSEA. The ends were cut back, 5 bases at V and 4 bases at J, with 17 bases in the middle. The CDR3 DNA reads as TGCAGCGTTTCCTCGACAGGAAATCTCTATGGCTACACCTTC. It encodes CSVSSTGNLYGYTF.

The chain couples TRBV7-2 to TRBJ1-2, with 8 bases aligning to TRBD1. CDR1 and CDR2 from the germline V gene are SGHTA and FQGNSA. The length of the CDR3 is 15 residues. The ends lost 5 bases at V and 8 bases at J; junction bases unmatched: 13. The CDR3 here is CASSRRQDRVVGYTF. CDR3 sequence (DNA): TGTGCCAGCAGCAGACGGCAGGACAGGGTTGTAGGCTACACCTTC. Combining the CDR3 with reference TRBV7-2 and TRBJ1-2 gives the whole variable domain GAGVSQSPSNKVTEKGKDVELRCDPISGHTALYWYRQSLGQGLEFLIYFQGNSAPDKSGLPSDRFSAERTGGSVSTLTIQRTQQEDSAVYLCASSRRQDRVVGYTFGSGTRLTVV.

The rearrangement joins TRBV6-5 to TRBJ2-7; D remains ambiguous. Trimming shortened V by 5 bases and J by 1 base, and 9 bases separated the two germline ends. This CDR3 contains 13 residues. CDR1 is MNHEY, CDR2 SVGAGI, per germline. The CDR3 is CASSRVASYEQYF. The CDR3 nucleotides read TGTGCCAGCAGTCGAGTCGCATCCTACGAGCAGTACTTC.

The chain carries TRBV15 and TRBJ1-1; D uncertain. Germline V gives CDR1 LNHNV, CDR2 YYDKDF (reference sequence). The CDR3 consists of 15 residues. Trimming shortened V by 1 base and J by 0 bases, and 9 bases separated the two germline ends. The CDR3 nucleotides read TGTGCCACCAGCAGAGTGGGCAGCCTGAACACTGAAGCTTTCTTT. It translates to CATSRVGSLNTEAFF.

Comments on this clone: This CDR3 is also generated by other DNA sequences in the sample. The CDR3 DNA follows: TGCGCCAGCAGCTTGGCTCCTAGCTCTGGGGCCAACGTCCTGACTTTC. This gives the protein CASSLAPSSGANVLTF. The V gene is TRBV5-1, the J gene TRBJ2-6; D ambiguous. CDR3 length equals 16 residues. Germline V gene data show CDR1 as SGHRS and CDR2 as YFSETQ. Trimming removed 0 bases from V and 0 bases from J, with 7 bases in between.

The chain uses TRBV5-1 and TRBJ2-7; no clear D gene. V lost 0 bases, J lost 0 bases, and 13 bases lay in between. From germline, CDR1 is SGHRS and CDR2 YFSETQ. The CDR3 covers 16 residues. CDR3 in DNA: TGCGCCAGCAGCTTGGGCGGCGGTTCAAGCTCCTACGAGCAGTACTTC. The encoded protein is CASSLGGGSSSYEQYF.

The chain joins TRBV7-6 to TRBJ1-5; D not resolved. Trimming cost V 0 bases and J 7 bases, with 10 bases left between them. The CDR3 contains 14 residues. CDR1 is SGHVS and CDR2 is FNYEAQ in the germline V gene. CDR3 sequence reads: CASSLAGPGQPQHF. In DNA, the CDR3 is TGTGCCAGCAGCTTAGCAGGGCCGGGACAGCCCCAGCATTTT.

This chain joins TRBV7-8 and TRBJ2-1, with 7 bases fitting TRBD1. From germline, CDR1 is SGHVS and CDR2 FQNEAQ. The V segment lost 5 bases and the J segment 2 bases; nucleotides outside the gene matches: 6. This CDR3 is built from 15 residues. CDR3 bases: TGTGCCAGCAGCACGGACAGGCTTGCCTACAATGAGCAGTTCTTC. Protein sequence: CASSTDRLAYNEQFF.